This T cell receptor beta chain was captured by sequencing in a study of control samples from healthy donors and cancer patients. The CDR3 contains 14 residues. Germline loops: CDR1 LGHDT, CDR2 YNNKEL (reference sequence). V was cut by 2 bases and J by 14 bases, with 16 bases left in between. Assay: immunoSEQ multiplex PCR; the TCRdb copy retains only in-frame clones and omits some. The top ten clones hold approximately 2.5% of a sample with some 150,000 clones, about 93% of them seen once. Sequencing was performed on blood. The source is a man aged 45-65 years in good health. V and J are TRBV3-1 (or the pseudogene TRBV3-2) and TRBJ1-6; D perhaps matches TRBD1 (6 bases). The CDR3: CASSQFGGSLALHF. CDR3 DNA sequence: TGTGCCAGCAGCCAATTCGGGGGCTCTTTGGCCCTCCACTTT.